This T cell receptor beta chain appears in the sequencing data of a study of CD8 T cells in ankylosing spondylitis (dated by TCRdb to about 2017). Study-wide context: The study set out to find disease-linked TCR variants by profiling T cell receptor beta repertoires in ankylosing spondylitis patients and healthy donors. Peripheral blood was sampled, and synovial fluid was also collected from ankylosing spondylitis patients. In total, the full study cohort was made up of 95 to 110 healthy donors and approximately 24 ankylosing spondylitis patients. Points the paper makes about the study in general: Some motif variants had previously been reported in the synovial fluid and blood of reactive arthritis patients, which suggests shared mechanisms of disease initiation. A TCR beta motif of fewer than 10 highly homologous amino acid variants appeared characteristic of blood from ankylosing spondylitis patients. The disease-linked clones were reported as significantly enriched in matched synovial fluid samples from ankylosing spondylitis patients. In peripheral blood, the disease-linked clones were found at relatively low frequencies and had a CD8+ phenotype.

Sequencer: Illumina HiSeq 2500. Quantitative 5'-RACE with molecular barcodes was used to prepare TCR beta libraries. The paper's processing steps were these. A new computational method based on a probabilistic model of VDJ rearrangement was used to identify disease-linked TCR variants. TCRdb reanalyzed the raw reads on its own, using fastp at Q25 for trimming and MiXCR for clone calling, and kept in-frame beta chains. Each CDR3 protein gets just one entry, which takes the most common genes and DNA from the rows behind it. V and J calls and clone size were set by TCRdb, not the authors. This sample lists about 240,000 distinct CDR3 sequences; 8.6% were detected once. The ten largest account for approximately 6.2% of the sample. This clonotype has ten or more counts. Its binding antigen is unknown. Base qualities are not recorded, but no much larger clone differs from it by a single base. Based on the germline V gene (reference sequence), the CDR1 and CDR2 sequences are MNHEY and SMNVEV. From the cysteine through the phenylalanine, the CDR3 covers 14 amino acids. The only DNA kept is the CDR3, 42 bases in frame from the first base. V sheds 9 bases and J sheds 2 bases, leaving 13 bases between their ends.

The V and J segments used are TRBV27 and TRBJ2-2, and the D gene may be TRBD2, 6 bases matching. Material: blood, either unsorted or a sorted T cell fraction (not recorded which). The clonotype originates from a male donor with ankylosing spondylitis or in good health (not recorded which). CDR3 sequence: CASTGTPNTGELFF. The bases read TGTGCCAGTACCGGGACTCCCAACACCGGGGAGCTGTTTTTT.